This TCR beta chain was documented in a study of ipilimumab plus nivolumab after autologous stem cell transplantation. Patients got ipilimumab 1 mg/kg beginning 14 to 28 days post-transplant. Patients received nivolumab 3 mg/kg at weeks 1, 4, 7, 10, then fortnightly to week 26. Produced via immunoSEQ multiplex PCR; TCRdb's table is partial and in-frame only. The sample has about 22,000 clones, more than 60% seen once. Details on this clone: The antigen is undetermined.

Trimming took off 0 bases at V and 0 bases at J, with 6 bases between the two ends. The V gene's germline CDR1 is SGHRS and CDR2 YFSETQ. The CDR3 runs to 15 residues. Study-wide findings and caveats: TCR repertoire, Treg phenotype and gut microbiota reportedly support more study of this approach.

The chain recombines TRBV5-1 with TRBJ2-2; no reliable D call. This receptor was taken from a male donor with diffuse large B-cell lymphoma. Sequenced here: PBMCs, sampled in a trial of ipilimumab plus nivolumab as post-transplant consolidation. CDR3 coding DNA: TGCGCCAGCAGCTTGGGCAGCCCGAACACCGGGGAGCTGTTTTTT. As protein: CASSLGSPNTGELFF.